This paragraph covers one T cell receptor beta chain sequence. No antigen is known for it. This record belongs to a study of long-term antiretroviral therapy in people with HIV. Study-level points and caveats: Relative to control repertoires, HIV repertoires exhibited narrower CDR3 length ranges.

Donors each had at least one pre-ART PBMC sample and at least two post-ART ones. A v3.0 immunoSEQ assay was performed at survey level. What sequencing targeted per sample was about 35,000-55,000 T-cell genomes. Clones were sequenced by immunoSEQ multiplex PCR, and TCRdb holds only the in-frame ones, with some missing. The sample lists 20,000 to 25,000 clones; 65% to 90% were seen once. Germline V gene sequence: CDR1 DFQATT, CDR2 SNEGSKA (reference sequence). The ends were cut back, 6 bases at V and 10 bases at J, with 12 bases in the middle. The CDR3 sequence is 11 residues long. The input for sequencing was unsorted PBMCs, taken 1.2 years after starting antiretroviral therapy. This chain joins TRBV20-1 and TRBJ1-4; the D gene is possibly TRBD1 (5 bases). This sequence originates from a man aged 45-65 years with HIV. CDR3 bases: TGCAGTGCATCAGACAGAGGAAAACTGTTTTTT. Its protein is CSASDRGKLFF.